The 18 T cell receptor beta chains below were found in one sample sequenced in a study of shared clonotypes between healthy human individuals. Clones were sequenced by immunoSEQ multiplex PCR, and TCRdb holds only the in-frame ones, with some missing. The repertoire consists of under 2,500,000 clones, with approximately 95% occurring once and the leading ten covering roughly 0.13%. Specimen: naive CD4+ T cells sorted from blood. Noted subset: CD45RA+ positively selected. The receptor set was obtained from a young man in good health.

This rearrangement joins TRBV7-2 to TRBJ1-2; 10 nucleotides align to TRBD1. The germline V gene encodes CDR1 SGHTA and CDR2 FQGNSA. The CDR3 covers 16 residues. Trimming cost V 1 base and J 4 bases; bases outside gene matches: 6. CDR3 nucleotide sequence: TGTGCCAGCAGCTTAGGAGGACAGGGGGTCGGCTATGGCTACACCTTC. Translating it yields CASSLGGQGVGYGYTF.

The chain has TRBV11-2 and TRBJ2-3; D gene ambiguous. V lost 3 bases to trimming and J lost 1 base, with 8 bases between them. The CDR3 covers 14 residues. From germline, CDR1 is SGHAT and CDR2 FQNNGV. Written as DNA, the CDR3 is TGTGCCAGCAGCTTCGGCCTAGGCACAGATACGCAGTATTTT. It encodes CASSFGLGTDTQYF.

The chain links TRBV18 to TRBJ1-5; D possibly corresponds to TRBD1 (5 bases). Germline-derived CDR1 and CDR2 are KGHSH and LQKENI. The CDR3 is 15 residues long. With 3 bases removed from V and 2 bases from J, the gap between germline ends came to 11 bases. CDR3 in DNA: TGTGCCAGCTCACCTGACGCGGGACGCAATCAGCCCCAGCATTTT. Protein: CASSPDAGRNQPQHF.

Here the CDR3 reads CSVGVASGTGELFF. The CDR3 region has the DNA TGCAGCGTTGGGGTGGCTAGCGGCACCGGGGAGCTGTTTTTT. The V call is TRBV29-1, the J call TRBJ2-2, with TRBD2 matching 7 bases. Germline V CDR1 and CDR2: SQVTM, ANQGSEA. V was pared by 4 bases and J by 4 bases, with 6 bases of the junction left unmatched. The CDR3 covers 14 residues.

The chain couples TRBV5-1 to TRBJ2-3; 11 bases are shared with TRBD2. With V trimmed by 4 bases and J by 0 bases, 7 bases remained unmatched. CDR1 SGHRS and CDR2 YFSETQ come from the germline V gene. This CDR3 contains 17 residues. The CDR3 nucleotides are TGCGCCAGCAGCCCCGGGACTAGCGGTACTAGCACAGATACGCAGTATTTT. Translating gives CASSPGTSGTSTDTQYF. The whole variable domain, remainder taken from reference TRBV5-1 and TRBJ2-3, is KAGVTQTPRYLIKTRGQQVTLSCSPISGHRSVSWYQQTPGQGLQFLFEYFSETQRNKGNFPGRFSGRQFSNSRSEMNVSTLELGDSALYLCASSPGTSGTSTDTQYFGPGTRLTVL.

Worth noting for this clone: Distinct nucleotide sequences in the sample also encode this CDR3. This rearrangement joins TRBV29-1 to TRBJ1-1, with D possibly matching TRBD1 (6 bases). V was pared by 4 bases and J by 1 base, with 10 bases between. CDR1 SQVTM and CDR2 ANQGSEA come from the germline V gene. The CDR3 has 13 residues. This CDR3 is CSVVRGANTEAFF. CDR3 sequence (DNA): TGCAGCGTTGTTCGGGGGGCGAACACTGAAGCTTTCTTT.

Regarding this clone: Other DNA sequences in this sample translate to the same CDR3. The J gene is TRBJ1-1, the V gene TRBV10-3; D gene unclear. Trimming stripped 3 bases from V and 3 bases from J, with 5 bases between. The CDR3 contains 12 residues. The germline CDR1 and CDR2 sequences are ENHRY and SYGVKD. CDR3 amino acids: CAISDGYTEAFF. In nucleotides, the CDR3 is TGTGCCATCAGTGATGGGTACACTGAAGCTTTCTTT.

This sequence joins TRBV18 and TRBJ2-7, with D unresolved. CDR1 is KGHSH and CDR2 is LQKENI in the germline V gene. V was cut by 0 bases and J by 6 bases, with 9 bases left in between. The CDR3 totals 13 residues. The CDR3 here is CASSPPISLEQYF. CDR3 bases: TGTGCCAGCTCACCACCTATTAGTCTCGAGCAGTACTTC.

The J gene is TRBJ2-1, the V gene TRBV10-2, with no clear D. CDR1 and CDR2 from the germline V gene are WSHSY and SAAADI. Between the trimmed V and J ends, which lost 2 bases and 4 bases, there was a span of 15 bases. The CDR3 covers 16 residues. The DNA for the CDR3 is TGCGCCAGCAGTGAGGCCTGGGTGGGTGGGTACAATGAGCAGTTCTTC. Protein sequence: CASSEAWVGGYNEQFF.

The chain employs TRBV5-6 and TRBJ2-7, with 8 positions matching TRBD1. The germline CDR1 and CDR2 sequences are SGHDT and YYEEEE. The junction had 10 bases not matched to a gene; V was cut back by 6 bases and J by 2 bases. This CDR3 contains 15 residues. The CDR3 DNA reads as TGTGCCAGCAAGGCGACAGGGGCGACGACCTACGAGCAGTACTTC. Translation gives CASKATGATTYEQYF.

The rearrangement joins TRBV19 to TRBJ1-2; TRBD1 matches at 8 bases. The CDR3 is 14 residues long. CDR1 is LNHDA, CDR2 SQIVND, per germline (reference sequence). Trimming cost V 3 bases and J 4 bases; bases outside gene matches: 4. CDR3 residues: CASSISTGGYGYTF. DNA of the CDR3: TGTGCCAGTAGTATCAGTACAGGGGGCTATGGCTACACCTTC.

The gene calls are TRBV7-9 and TRBJ1-3; D remains unclear. The germline V and J ends were trimmed by 5 bases and 0 bases, with 11 bases remaining between them. The CDR3 sequence is 15 residues long. Germline V gene sequence: CDR1 SEHNR, CDR2 FQNEAQ (reference sequence). CDR3 amino acids: CASSPRVLSGNTIYF. CDR3 bases: TGTGCCAGCAGCCCAAGGGTACTCTCTGGAAACACCATATATTTT.

This sequence joins TRBV7-9 and TRBJ2-2, with TRBD1 identical over 9 bases. CDR1 and CDR2 from the germline V gene are SEHNR and FQNEAQ (reference sequence). The CDR3 runs 14 residues. Trimming took 5 bases from V and 4 from J; bases not matched to a gene: 2. The CDR3 here is CASSQTGGTGELFF. DNA of the CDR3: TGTGCCAGCAGCCAGACAGGGGGCACCGGGGAGCTGTTTTTT.

The J gene is TRBJ2-5, the V gene TRBV25-1, with unresolved D. CDR3 size: 10 residues. Per the germline V gene, CDR1 is MGHDK and CDR2 is SYGVNS. V lost 4 bases to trimming and J lost 7 bases, with 4 bases between them. CDR3 nucleotide sequence: TGTGCCAGCAGTGGCCCGACCCAGTACTTC. It is translated as CASSGPTQYF.

This chain uses TRBV27 with TRBJ2-7, with D tentatively TRBD1 (5 bases). V lost 6 bases and J lost 2, with 14 bases in between. Germline V gene lookup returns CDR1 MNHEY and CDR2 SMNVEV (reference sequence). This CDR3 has 14 residues. This CDR3 reads CASRNLDSAYEQYF. The CDR3 bases are TGTGCCAGCAGGAACCTTGACAGCGCCTACGAGCAGTACTTC.

V usage is TRBV19 and J usage is TRBJ1-1; weak D call: TRBD1 (6 bases). The CDR3 has 11 amino acids. The germline CDR1 and CDR2 sequences are LNHDA and SQIVND (reference sequence). Between the trimmed V and J ends, which lost 6 bases and 13 bases, there was a span of 15 bases. This chain's CDR3 is CASSPGALVFF. The CDR3 DNA is TGTGCCAGTAGCCCGGGGGCTTTAGTTTTCTTT.

The J gene is TRBJ2-6, the V gene TRBV10-3; D gene uncertain. Trimming pared 2 bases from V and 4 bases from J, leaving 9 bases between. Germline V gives CDR1 ENHRY, CDR2 SYGVKD. The CDR3 sequence is 15 residues long. The chain's CDR3 is CAISEMTSGANVLTF. CDR3 bases: TGTGCCATCAGTGAGATGACGAGCGGGGCCAACGTCCTGACTTTC.

This clone was observed once. The chain joins TRBV5-4 to TRBJ2-7, with 10 bases identical to TRBD1. The CDR3 runs to 17 residues. Germline V lookup: CDR1 SGHNT, CDR2 YYREEE (reference sequence). J was trimmed by 5 bases and V by 0 bases; bases with no gene match: 11. The CDR3 loop is CASSLVPTGGYRNEQYF. CDR3 sequence (DNA): TGTGCCAGCAGCTTGGTCCCGACAGGGGGCTATCGGAACGAGCAGTACTTC.